Reported below is one TCR beta chain. The antigen remains undetermined. The germline V gene encodes CDR1 LNHNV and CDR2 YYDKDF (reference sequence). This CDR3 spans 15 amino acids. V lost 3 bases and J 6 bases, leaving 18 bases between the germline ends. TCRdb processed the 5' RACE reads anew with MiXCR; each CDR3 protein has one entry. The table includes roughly 130,000 distinct CDR3 sequences, roughly 15% detected once. This sample is part of a study of T-cell memory formation after mild COVID-19. As for the study in general: Across donors, TCR clusters were largely donor specific.

General study points: CD4+ clones that contracted lay mainly in CM and EM; CD8+ ones lay in EMRA. Second-wave clones peaking on day 37 lacked confirmed SARS-CoV-2 specificity.

The sequenced sample consisted of PBMCs or a T cell subset sorted from them (not recorded which). This TCR derives from an adult woman who had mild COVID-19 (a few samples of this study predate the infection). Cell type and time point are not known. The V and J genes are TRBV15 and TRBJ2-7; D may be TRBD2 (5 bases). The CDR3 protein is CATSRPYMFRGEQYF. The CDR3 DNA sequence: TGTGCCACCAGCAGGCCATACATGTTCCGGGGCGAGCAGTACTTC.